A single sample is the source of the 26 T cell receptor beta chains below, sequenced in a study of OX40 agonist ivuxolimab in advanced cancers. Sequencing was performed with immunoSEQ multiplex PCR; in TCRdb, only in-frame clones are kept and a portion is missing. The sample holds around 62,000 clones; approximately 82% are singletons and the top ten take roughly 2.6%. The sample was CD4+ or CD8+ T cells sorted from blood, taken in a trial of the OX40 agonist ivuxolimab. These receptors came from an adult with an advanced solid tumor such as melanoma, head and neck, liver or kidney cancer.

The chain is built from TRBV6-4 and TRBJ1-6, with TRBD1 matching over 7 bases. There are 14 residues in the CDR3. The ends lost 5 bases at V and 6 bases at J; junction bases unmatched: 4. Per the germline V gene, CDR1 is MRHNA and CDR2 is SNTAGT. Written as DNA, the CDR3 is TGTGCCAGCAGTACAGGGGTGGCTAATTCACCCCTCCACTTT. Protein sequence: CASSTGVANSPLHF.

This chain links TRBV9 with TRBJ2-1, with 8 bases lining up with TRBD1. V dropped 3 bases and J dropped 7; count of bases not matched to a gene: 12. CDR1 and CDR2 from the germline V gene are SGDLS and YYNGEE. The CDR3 runs 16 residues. For the CDR3, the DNA is TGTGCCAGCAGCGGCCCCCGGGCAGGGGGCTTGAATGAGCAGTTCTTC. Amino acid sequence: CASSGPRAGGLNEQFF.

This chain uses TRBV29-1 with TRBJ1-2; tentative D call: TRBD1 (6 bases). Trimming shortened V by 4 bases and J by 2 bases, and 20 bases separated the two germline ends. Germline-derived CDR1 and CDR2 are SQVTM and ANQGSEA. There are 16 residues in the CDR3. The CDR3 nucleotides read TGCAGCGTTGGGTCTAGGGGACAATCGAGAAACTATGGCTACACCTTC. The encoded protein is CSVGSRGQSRNYGYTF. Filled out from reference TRBV29-1 and TRBJ1-2, the complete variable domain reads SAVISQKPSRDICQRGTSLTIQCQVDSQVTMMFWYRQQPGQSLTLIATANQGSEATYESGFVIDKFPISRPNLTFSTLTVSNMSPEDSSIYLCSVGSRGQSRNYGYTFGSGTRLTVV.

This chain connects TRBV5-4 to TRBJ2-5, with 8 bases identical to TRBD1. V shed 3 bases, J shed 8 bases, and the junction held 12 bases outside the gene matches. The CDR3 totals 15 residues. CDR1 and CDR2 (germline): SGHNT, YYREEE (reference sequence). For the CDR3, the DNA is TGTGCCAGCAGCTATGATCCCGCGACAGGGGAAACCCAGTACTTC. It yields the protein CASSYDPATGETQYF.

V gene TRBV2 combines with J gene TRBJ2-1, with D possibly TRBD1 on 5 matching bases. This CDR3 comprises 12 residues. Germline V CDR1 and CDR2: SNHLY, FYNNEI. V was pared by 6 bases and J by 2 bases, with 5 bases between. CDR3 in amino acids: CASRGPYNEQFF. The CDR3 nucleotides read TGTGCCAGCAGGGGGCCCTACAATGAGCAGTTCTTC.

The chain uses TRBV4-1 and TRBJ1-2; 7 bases align to TRBD1. Germline loops: CDR1 MGHRA, CDR2 YSYEKL. There are 15 residues in the CDR3. V shed 6 bases and J 0 bases; nucleotides not matched to a gene: 7. DNA of the CDR3: TGCGCCAGCAGGACAGACAGGGTTACTAACTATGGCTACACCTTC. Protein product: CASRTDRVTNYGYTF.

V gene TRBV4-2 combines with J gene TRBJ1-3, with D possibly matching TRBD1 (6 bases). This CDR3 spans 16 amino acids. Trimming took 0 bases from V and 0 from J, leaving 9 bases between them. Germline V gene data show CDR1 as LGHNA and CDR2 as YNFKEQ. In DNA, the CDR3 is TGTGCCAGCAGCCAAGAAAAGGGGGGCTCTGGAAACACCATATATTTT. As protein: CASSQEKGGSGNTIYF.

The chain recombines TRBV6-4 with TRBJ2-5; possibly TRBD2 for D (5 bases). The CDR3 is made up of 14 amino acids. CDR1 is MRHNA and CDR2 is SNTAGT in the germline V gene. Trimming removed 7 bases at V and 2 bases at J, with 14 bases between. CDR3 sequence: CASTDSDYQETQYF. CDR3 DNA sequence: TGTGCCAGCACTGATTCCGACTATCAAGAGACCCAGTACTTC.

The chain joins TRBV7-9 to TRBJ2-7; 8 nucleotides align to TRBD1. Per the germline V gene, CDR1 is SEHNR and CDR2 is FQNEAQ (reference sequence). The CDR3 is made up of 18 amino acids. The ends lost 4 bases at V and 0 bases at J; junction bases unmatched: 14. Here the CDR3 reads CASSSATPTGASSYEQYF. The CDR3, as DNA: TGTGCCAGCAGCTCCGCAACCCCGACAGGGGCGAGCTCCTACGAGCAGTACTTC.

J is TRBJ2-1 and V is TRBV4-2; 7 bases match TRBD2. The CDR3 length is 17 residues. Germline assignment: CDR1 LGHNA and CDR2 YNFKEQ. V shed 0 bases and J 8 bases; nucleotides not matched to a gene: 13. The CDR3 loop is CASSQDGEGLVQYEQFF. The CDR3 region has the DNA TGTGCCAGCAGCCAAGATGGAGAAGGACTAGTTCAGTATGAGCAGTTCTTC.

The chain has TRBV19 and TRBJ1-1, with no clear D. Trimming stripped 3 bases from V and 6 bases from J, with 17 bases between. The CDR3 is 15 amino acids. Germline V CDR1 and CDR2: LNHDA, SQIVND (reference sequence). The CDR3 coding sequence is TGTGCCAGTAGTATCATCCCTACACCTAACTCTGAAGCTTTCTTT. Its translation: CASSIIPTPNSEAFF.

The J gene is TRBJ2-4, the V gene TRBV6-5, with 10 positions matching TRBD1. The germline V gene encodes CDR1 MNHEY and CDR2 SVGAGI. CDR3 length equals 14 residues. V was clipped by 5 bases and J by 11 bases; unmatched bases: 9. The CDR3 DNA sequence: TGTGCCAGCAGTACTTCCTCCGGGACAGGGGTTCAGTACTTC. It yields the protein CASSTSSGTGVQYF.

The table lists this clone with a count of one. The CDR3 reads CASSPNAGGAGDSYEQYF. CDR3 sequence (DNA): TGTGCCAGCTCACCAAACGCAGGGGGCGCGGGGGACTCCTACGAGCAGTACTTC. The chain uses TRBV18 and TRBJ2-7, with D perhaps TRBD1 (8 bases). CDR1 and CDR2 (germline): KGHSH, LQKENI. Trimming shortened V by 2 bases and J by 0 bases, and 20 bases separated the two germline ends. The CDR3 sequence is 18 residues long.

The chain employs TRBV5-4 and TRBJ2-5; the D gene is possibly TRBD2 (6 bases). The length of the CDR3 is 14 residues. V lost 5 bases and J 5 bases, leaving 16 bases between the germline ends. Germline CDR1 reads SGHNT; CDR2 reads YYREEE (reference sequence). CDR3 nucleotides: TGTGCCAGCAGTCCCCGGGCGGAGGGGGAGACCCAGTACTTC. Protein: CASSPRAEGETQYF.

This chain uses TRBV7-8 with TRBJ1-1, with a possible D match to TRBD1 (5 bases). Germline V gene sequence: CDR1 SGHVS, CDR2 FQNEAQ. V was shortened by 1 base and J by 3 bases, with 12 bases between the two germline ends. CDR3 length: 15 residues. This CDR3 reads CASSLGWGEDTEAFF. For the CDR3, the DNA is TGTGCCAGCAGCTTAGGCTGGGGGGAGGACACTGAAGCTTTCTTT.

CDR3 coding DNA: TGCAGTGCTAGTTGGGGGGAGACCCAGTACTTC. Translated, it gives CSASWGETQYF. The chain joins TRBV20-1 to TRBJ2-5, with D perhaps assigned TRBD1 or TRBD2 (5 bases each). The CDR3 is 11 amino acids. V gave up 3 bases and J gave up 5 bases, with 7 bases separating them. The germline V gene encodes CDR1 DFQATT and CDR2 SNEGSKA (reference sequence).

The genes are TRBV7-6 and TRBJ2-6, with 8 bases identical to TRBD1. Trimming removed 5 bases from V and 3 bases from J; junction bases left unmatched: 6. Germline V gene sequence: CDR1 SGHVS, CDR2 FNYEAQ. The length of the CDR3 is 16 residues. The CDR3 nucleotides are TGTGCCAGCAGCCCGCGGACAGGGAATGGGGCCAACGTCCTGACTTTC. Translation gives CASSPRTGNGANVLTF.

The chain recombines TRBV5-1 with TRBJ1-2; D unclear. The V end was cut by 1 base, the J end by 1 base, with 8 bases between. Germline CDR1 is SGHRS and CDR2 is YFSETQ. The CDR3 loop spans 14 amino acids. The CDR3 DNA follows: TGCGCCAGCAGCTTGTTACAGAGTAACTATGGCTACACCTTC. Translation: CASSLLQSNYGYTF.

The rearrangement links TRBV7-2 to TRBJ2-4; tentatively, D is TRBD2 (5 bases). The ends were cut back, 5 bases at V and 1 base at J, with 15 bases in the middle. Germline lookup yields CDR1 SGHTA and CDR2 FQGNSA. The CDR3 sequence is 16 residues long. The CDR3 here is CASSPVPTGAKNIQYF. CDR3 DNA sequence: TGTGCCAGCAGCCCGGTACCCACGGGGGCCAAAAACATTCAGTACTTC.

The chain has TRBV6-5 and TRBJ2-1; 8 bases are a match to TRBD2. There are 12 residues in the CDR3. The germline gives CDR1 MNHEY, CDR2 SVGAGI. V lost 5 bases and J lost 10; bases outside the gene matches: 4. CDR3 DNA sequence: TGTGCCAGCAGTCCAAGGACTAGCGAGCAGTTCTTC. Its protein product is CASSPRTSEQFF.

For this clone: An end of the junction differs from the germline gene, which may be a read error. This sequence joins TRBV4-2 and TRBJ2-5; D not resolved. The length of the CDR3 is 16 residues. Germline V lookup: CDR1 LGHNA, CDR2 YNFKEQ. CDR3 in amino acids: CASSQGSGDHQETQYF. In DNA form, the CDR3 reads TGTGCCAGCAGCCAAGGTTCGGGCGATCACCAGGAGACCCAGTACTTC.

This clone showed up just once. J is TRBJ1-4 and V is TRBV6-6, with 10 positions matching TRBD1. The germline V gene encodes CDR1 MNHNY and CDR2 SVGAGI (reference sequence). The length of the CDR3 is 14 residues. V lost 7 bases, J lost 6 bases, and 5 bases stayed unmatched. The CDR3 DNA reads TGTGCCAGCAATTTGGACAGGGGGTATGAAAAACTGTTTTTT. Protein: CASNLDRGYEKLFF.

This sequence joins TRBV6-1 and TRBJ2-5; 8 bases are shared with TRBD2. The CDR3 runs to 16 residues. CDR1 and CDR2 from the germline V gene are MNHNS and SASEGT. V was pared by 4 bases and J by 2 bases, with 9 bases of the junction left unmatched. The CDR3 loop reads CASSVHGGGRQETQYF. CDR3 DNA: TGTGCCAGCAGTGTCCACGGGGGGGGGCGACAAGAGACCCAGTACTTC.

This chain links TRBV9 with TRBJ2-3, with 10 bases that match TRBD2. Germline trimming cut 0 bases from V and 0 bases from J; bases unmatched to any gene: 4. The germline V gene encodes CDR1 SGDLS and CDR2 YYNGEE. The CDR3 is 17 residues long. CDR3 in amino acids: CASSVGTSGLSTDTQYF. In DNA, the CDR3 is TGTGCCAGCAGCGTAGGGACTAGCGGCCTTAGCACAGATACGCAGTATTTT.

V and J are TRBV7-8 and TRBJ1-4; maybe TRBD1 (6 bases). The germline CDR1 and CDR2 sequences are SGHVS and FQNEAQ. With 6 bases removed from V and 7 bases from J, the gap between germline ends came to 21 bases. CDR3 length equals 16 residues. The CDR3 loop reads CASSTGTPRGIEKLFF. The CDR3, as DNA: TGTGCCAGCAGTACCGGGACACCAAGGGGTATTGAAAAACTGTTTTTT.

CDR3 nucleotide sequence: TGTGCCAGCACTCCCGACAGGGTGAATGAAAAACTGTTTTTT. Translation gives CASTPDRVNEKLFF. V and J are TRBV7-9 and TRBJ1-4; 7 nucleotides align to TRBD1. V shed 7 bases, J shed 5 bases, and the junction held 7 bases outside the gene matches. The CDR3 contains 14 residues. CDR1 is SEHNR and CDR2 is FQNEAQ in the germline V gene (reference sequence).